This T cell receptor beta chain was identified during a study of cytomegalovirus exposure and HLA in healthy donors. Across the study: Falling in the Caucasian-associated ancestry cluster were about 83% of 350 to 400 genotyped donors.

As regards this clone: Its antigen remains unknown.

Whole-study findings and limits: A prior analysis recorded that most TCR beta V segments were productive about 87% or about 30% of the time. While the bulk of TCR sequences proved rare, some public TCRs turned up in many donors.

This CDR3 has 14 amino acids. In germline, CDR1 is SGHVS, CDR2 FNYEAQ. V was shortened by 0 bases and J by 9 bases, with 12 bases between the two germline ends. The PCR ran on 60 Vbeta and 13 Jbeta primers. How the authors handled the data: Later, 75 million to 100 million unique TCR beta chains were counted in an analysis, and approximately 9.9 million of them were shared. Data came from immunoSEQ multiplex PCR; TCRdb stores just in-frame clones and leaves some out. That table gives V, J and clone size, and the DNA gave D and trimming. This sample carries 100,000 to 150,000 clones, with 2% to 2.5% going to the ten biggest clones.

The sequence was obtained from a man aged 40-49 years in good health and CMV-seronegative. Material for sequencing was PBMCs. This chain links TRBV7-6 with TRBJ2-1; D unresolved. The CDR3: CASSLAGGSSEQFF. In DNA form, the CDR3 reads TGTGCCAGCAGCTTAGCAGGCGGCAGCTCTGAGCAGTTCTTC.